This passage covers 3 T cell receptor beta chains from one sample sequenced in a study of CD8 T cells in ankylosing spondylitis. TCRdb fed the 5' RACE reads into MiXCR, producing one record per CDR3 protein. The sample records tens of thousands of distinct CDR3 sequences, 27% being singletons. Sequenced sample: blood, either unsorted or a sorted T cell fraction (not recorded which). The source of these receptors is a male donor with ankylosing spondylitis or in good health (not recorded which).

This chain joins TRBV4-2 and TRBJ2-2; D is unresolved. In germline, CDR1 is LGHNA, CDR2 YNFKEQ. The CDR3 totals 14 residues. V was shortened by 2 bases and J by 6 bases, with 10 bases between the two germline ends. As DNA, the CDR3 is TGTGCCAGCAGCCAAACGGGCAGCGCCGGGGAGCTGTTTTTT. As protein: CASSQTGSAGELFF.

The chain has TRBV15 and TRBJ2-5, with 11 bases lining up with TRBD2. Germline V gene sequence: CDR1 LNHNV, CDR2 YYDKDF (reference sequence). V lost 0 bases, J lost 2 bases, and 8 bases stayed unmatched. This CDR3 region has 18 residues. The CDR3 sequence is CATSRDLLAGVPQETQYF. CDR3 DNA sequence: TGTGCCACCAGCAGAGATTTACTAGCGGGGGTACCACAAGAGACCCAGTACTTC.

The chain links TRBV7-9 to TRBJ1-2, with D uncertain. Trimming took off 5 bases at V and 6 bases at J, with 13 bases between the two ends. This CDR3 spans 13 amino acids. Germline loops: CDR1 SEHNR, CDR2 FQNEAQ (reference sequence). CDR3 residues: CASSKANLDGYTF. CDR3 DNA: TGTGCCAGCAGCAAAGCTAACCTGGATGGCTACACCTTC.